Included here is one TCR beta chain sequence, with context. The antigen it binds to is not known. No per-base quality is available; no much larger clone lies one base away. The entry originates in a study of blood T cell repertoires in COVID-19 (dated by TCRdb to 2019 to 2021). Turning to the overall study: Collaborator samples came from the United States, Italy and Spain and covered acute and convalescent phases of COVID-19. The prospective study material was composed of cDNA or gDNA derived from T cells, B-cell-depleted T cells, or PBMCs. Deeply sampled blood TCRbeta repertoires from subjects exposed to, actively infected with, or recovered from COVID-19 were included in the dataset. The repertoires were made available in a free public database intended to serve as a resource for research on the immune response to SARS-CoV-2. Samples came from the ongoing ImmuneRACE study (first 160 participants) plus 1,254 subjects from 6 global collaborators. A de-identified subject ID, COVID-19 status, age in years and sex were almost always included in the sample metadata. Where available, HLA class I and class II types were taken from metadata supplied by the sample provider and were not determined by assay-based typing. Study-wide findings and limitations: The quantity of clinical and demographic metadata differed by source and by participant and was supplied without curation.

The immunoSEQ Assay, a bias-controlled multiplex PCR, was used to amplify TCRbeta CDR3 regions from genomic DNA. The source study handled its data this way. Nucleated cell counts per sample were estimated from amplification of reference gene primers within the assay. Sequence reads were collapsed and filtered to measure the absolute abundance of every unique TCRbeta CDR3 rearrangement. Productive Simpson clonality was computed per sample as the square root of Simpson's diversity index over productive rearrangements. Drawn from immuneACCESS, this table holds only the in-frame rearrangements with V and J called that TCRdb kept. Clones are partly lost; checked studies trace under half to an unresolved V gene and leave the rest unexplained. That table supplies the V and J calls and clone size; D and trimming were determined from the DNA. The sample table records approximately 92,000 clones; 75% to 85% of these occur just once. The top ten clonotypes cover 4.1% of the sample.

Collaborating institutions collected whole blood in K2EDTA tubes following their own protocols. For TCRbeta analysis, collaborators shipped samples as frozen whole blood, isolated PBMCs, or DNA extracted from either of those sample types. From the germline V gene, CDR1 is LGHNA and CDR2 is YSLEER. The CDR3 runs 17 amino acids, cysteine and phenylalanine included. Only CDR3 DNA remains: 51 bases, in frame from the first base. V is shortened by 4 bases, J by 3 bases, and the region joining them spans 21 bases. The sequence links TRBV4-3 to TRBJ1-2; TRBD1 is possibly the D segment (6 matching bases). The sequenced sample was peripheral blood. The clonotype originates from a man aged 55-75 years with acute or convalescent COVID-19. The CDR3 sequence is CASSPSDRGHYYYGYTF. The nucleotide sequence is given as TGCGCCAGCAGCCCGTCAGATCGGGGACACTACTACTATGGCTACACCTTC.